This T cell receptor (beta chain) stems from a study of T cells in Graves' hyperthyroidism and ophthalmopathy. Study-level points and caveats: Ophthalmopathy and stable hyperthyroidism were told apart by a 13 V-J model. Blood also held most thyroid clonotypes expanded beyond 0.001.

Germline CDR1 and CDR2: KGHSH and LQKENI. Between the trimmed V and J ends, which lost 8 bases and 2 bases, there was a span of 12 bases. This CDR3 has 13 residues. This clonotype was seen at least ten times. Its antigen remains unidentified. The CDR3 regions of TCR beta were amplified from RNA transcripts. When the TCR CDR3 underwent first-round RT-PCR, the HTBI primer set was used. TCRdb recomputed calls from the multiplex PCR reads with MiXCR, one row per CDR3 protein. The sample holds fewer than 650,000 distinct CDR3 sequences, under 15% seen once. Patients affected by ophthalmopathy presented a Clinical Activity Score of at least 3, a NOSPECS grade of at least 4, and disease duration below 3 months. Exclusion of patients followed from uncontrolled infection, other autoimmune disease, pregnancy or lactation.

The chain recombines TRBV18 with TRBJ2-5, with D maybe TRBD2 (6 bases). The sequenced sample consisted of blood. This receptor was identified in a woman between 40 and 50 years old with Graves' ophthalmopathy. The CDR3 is CASSPGTQETQYF. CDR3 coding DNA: TGTGCCAGCAGCCCCGGGACTCAAGAGACCCAGTACTTC.